This TCR beta chain was documented in a study of vaccination effects on CD4 cells after COVID-19. As for the study in general: Samples that were drawn after vaccination came a median of 72 days after the second dose.

The assay was immunoSEQ multiplex PCR, and TCRdb's table has in-frame clones only and misses some. The sample records around 69,000 clones, roughly 81% being singletons. Germline CDR1 reads LNHDA; CDR2 reads SQIVND (reference sequence). V gave up 5 bases and J gave up 4 bases; unmatched junction bases: 4. The CDR3 runs to 14 residues. In its sample, this clone was seen a few times. Its matching antigen is unknown. General observations from the study: The vaccine-induced clones of healthy vaccinees included only 1 of 255 that cross-reacted with common cold coronaviruses.

Peptide-pool stimulation followed by sequencing identified expanded antigen-specific CD4+ clonotypes in the ViraFEST assay. Researchers isolated CD4+ T cells once roughly ten days of culture had elapsed. Participants were given two doses of BNT162b2 or mRNA-1273 vaccine. Vaccinated participants had no history of SARS-CoV-2 infection and tested negative for nucleocapsid antibodies. For each well, two million PBMC were cultured with 9 to 10 IU/ml IL-2 and 9 to 10 ug/ml peptides. The rearrangement links TRBV19 to TRBJ2-2, with 7 bases fitting TRBD1. Here the sequenced sample was CD4+ T cells from PBMCs cultured with HCoV-229E spike peptides, taken after COVID-19 vaccination. This TCR was sampled from a human donor who received a COVID-19 vaccine. This CDR3 reads CASSPGQATGELFF. The DNA for the CDR3 is TGTGCCAGTAGTCCCGGACAGGCCACCGGGGAGCTGTTTTTT.